Each of the 32 T cell receptor beta chains below was sequenced from the same sample in a study of blood T cell repertoires in COVID-19. TCRdb's table, derived via immunoSEQ multiplex PCR, lists solely in-frame clones and lacks some. The table records roughly 200,000 clones, 80% to 90% of them present only once. What was sequenced was peripheral blood. These receptors all stem from a man aged 55 to 70 with acute or convalescent COVID-19.

The V call is TRBV27, the J call TRBJ2-7; TRBD1 matches 12 bases. Germline CDR1 and CDR2: MNHEY and SMNVEV (reference sequence). The CDR3 totals 15 residues. V lost 5 bases and J lost 6; bases outside the gene matches: 8. The CDR3: CASSTRDRGRPEQYF. CDR3 nucleotide sequence: TGTGCCAGCAGTACTCGGGACAGGGGGCGTCCCGAGCAGTACTTC.

This clone has more than one count but fewer than ten. The chain links TRBV28 to TRBJ1-1, with a weak D call TRBD1 (5 bases). The V end lost 7 bases, the J end lost 0 bases, and 15 bases lay between the germline ends. The CDR3 extends over 15 amino acids. Germline V gene sequence: CDR1 MDHEN, CDR2 SYDVKM. The CDR3, as DNA: TGTGCCAGCAAAAATCCTACCAGGGTGAACACTGAAGCTTTCTTT. Residues: CASKNPTRVNTEAFF.

This chain connects TRBV3-1 (or the pseudogene TRBV3-2) to TRBJ1-2; D not resolved. Germline V CDR1 and CDR2: LGHDT, YNNKEL (reference sequence). V dropped 3 bases and J dropped 4 bases, with 15 bases sitting between them. CDR3 length: 15 amino acids. CDR3 sequence: CASSQGLPPFYGYTF. The CDR3 DNA reads TGTGCCAGCAGCCAGGGCCTGCCCCCTTTCTATGGCTACACCTTC.

This chain uses TRBV6-5 with TRBJ2-7, with D possibly being TRBD1 (5 bases). CDR1 and CDR2 (germline): MNHEY, SVGAGI. CDR3 length equals 13 residues. V dropped 6 bases and J dropped 4 bases, with 13 bases sitting between them. The CDR3 DNA is TGTGCCAGCAGACTTCAGGGAACGTACGAGCAGTACTTC. This gives the protein CASRLQGTYEQYF.

This chain joins TRBV3-1 (or the pseudogene TRBV3-2) and TRBJ2-1; 9 bases map to TRBD2. V lost 0 bases to trimming and J lost 9 bases; unmatched junction nucleotides: 12. The CDR3 has 17 residues. The germline CDR1 and CDR2 sequences are LGHDT and YNNKEL (reference sequence). In nucleotides, the CDR3 is TGTGCCAGCAGCCAAGATCTCGGGCGGGGGGGCGGTGTTGAGCAGTTCTTC. Amino acid sequence: CASSQDLGRGGGVEQFF.

This clone was recorded once. The chain uses TRBV5-4 and TRBJ2-3; no clear D gene. V was shortened by 0 bases and J by 2 bases, with 4 bases between the two germline ends. CDR1 and CDR2 from the germline V gene are SGHNT and YYREEE (reference sequence). This CDR3 spans 13 amino acids. CDR3 coding DNA: TGTGCCAGCAGCTTGGCCTTCACAGATACGCAGTATTTT. Its protein is CASSLAFTDTQYF. The full variable domain, completed using reference TRBV5-4 and TRBJ2-3, is ETGVTQSPTHLIKTRGQQVTLRCSSQSGHNTVSWYQQALGQGPQFIFQYYREEENGRGNFPPRFSGLQFPNYSSELNVNALELDDSALYLCASSLAFTDTQYFGPGTRLTVL.

The chain links TRBV28 to TRBJ2-1; 10 bases agree with TRBD2. The CDR3 has 13 amino acids. Germline V gene data show CDR1 as MDHEN and CDR2 as SYDVKM. The ends lost 11 bases at V and 8 bases at J; junction bases unmatched: 9. The CDR3 nucleotides are TGTGCCGGACGGCCTAGCGGGAGTTATGAGCAGTTCTTC. This translates into CAGRPSGSYEQFF.

Note on this clone: The junction departs from the called germline gene at one end, perhaps through a read error. The chain joins TRBV7-7 to TRBJ2-1, with 10 bases that match TRBD1. There are 16 residues in the CDR3. CDR1 SSHAT and CDR2 FNYEAQ come from the germline V gene (reference sequence). CDR3 residues: CASSLGVGQGLNEQFF. CDR3 DNA: TGTGCTAGCAGCCTTGGGGTGGGACAGGGGTTGAATGAGCAGTTCTTC.

The chain links TRBV5-4 to TRBJ2-1, with a tentative D call TRBD2 (6 bases). Germline CDR1 and CDR2: SGHNT and YYREEE (reference sequence). The CDR3 extends over 15 amino acids. V lost 0 bases, J lost 8 bases, and 15 bases lay in between. The CDR3 DNA reads TGTGCCAGCAGCTTGGGTCGGGAGTATGTCCATGAGCAGTTCTTC. Residues: CASSLGREYVHEQFF.

The gene calls are TRBV2 and TRBJ1-2, with no clear D. The V gene lost 5 bases and the J gene lost 0 bases, with 7 bases spanning the gap. The CDR3 spans 13 residues. Germline V gene sequence: CDR1 SNHLY, CDR2 FYNNEI. CDR3 amino acids: CASSSEANYGYTF. The CDR3 nucleotides are TGTGCCAGCAGTTCAGAGGCTAACTATGGCTACACCTTC.

This clone was observed once. V usage is TRBV15 and J usage is TRBJ2-2; D is undetermined. CDR1 LNHNV and CDR2 YYDKDF come from the germline V gene (reference sequence). The V and J ends lost 9 bases and 1 base respectively, with 9 bases between them. The CDR3 is made up of 13 amino acids. The CDR3 nucleotides read TGTGCCACTCGTGAGAGGAACACCGGGGAGCTGTTTTTT. It is translated as CATRERNTGELFF. Looking up the rest from reference TRBV15 and TRBJ2-2 gives the full variable domain: DAMVIQNPRYQVTQFGKPVTLSCSQTLNHNVMYWYQQKSSQAPKLLFHYYDKDFNNEADTPDNFQSRRPNTSFCFLDIRSPGLGDTAMYLCATRERNTGELFFGEGSRLTVL.

The chain carries TRBV5-6 and TRBJ2-1; no definite D call. The CDR3 runs 13 residues. Between the trimmed V and J ends, which lost 0 bases and 5 bases, there was a span of 6 bases. Germline V gene data show CDR1 as SGHDT and CDR2 as YYEEEE. This CDR3 reads CASSLGSDNEQFF. The CDR3 coding sequence is TGTGCCAGCAGCTTGGGTTCGGACAATGAGCAGTTCTTC.

The chain recombines TRBV21-1 with TRBJ2-6; the table's D call, TRBD1, was not checked against the DNA. TRBV21-1 is shown as a pseudogene. This CDR3 comprises 19 residues. CDR3 protein: CASSKGPRDIPPGANVLTF. The CDR3 coding sequence is TGTGCCAGCAGCAAAGGCCCCCGGGACATACCCCCTGGGGCCAACGTCCTGACTTTC.

V usage is TRBV7-9 and J usage is TRBJ2-2; 12 bases are shared with TRBD2. The CDR3 is 16 residues long. From germline, CDR1 is SEHNR and CDR2 FQNEAQ (reference sequence). With V trimmed by 5 bases and J by 3 bases, 4 bases remained unmatched. CDR3 in DNA: TGTGCCAGCAGCATACTAGCGGGAGGAGACACCGGGGAGCTGTTTTTT. This encodes CASSILAGGDTGELFF. Full variable domain (missing parts from reference TRBV7-9 and TRBJ2-2): DTGVSQNPRHKITKRGQNVTFRCDPISEHNRLYWYRQTLGQGPEFLTYFQNEAQLEKSRLLSDRFSAERPKGSFSTLEIQRTEQGDSAMYLCASSILAGGDTGELFFGEGSRLTVL.

The V call is TRBV27, the J call TRBJ2-3, with TRBD2 identical over 10 bases. Germline CDR1 and CDR2: MNHEY and SMNVEV (reference sequence). V shed 6 bases and J 2 bases; nucleotides not matched to a gene: 14. The CDR3 is 18 amino acids. The CDR3 nucleotides read TGTGCCAGCAGCGACAGGGAAGTAGCGGGAGGCCCCACAGATACGCAGTATTTT. Translated: CASSDREVAGGPTDTQYF.

This chain joins TRBV9 and TRBJ2-1; 7 nucleotides align to TRBD2. Germline values: CDR1 SGDLS, CDR2 YYNGEE. Trimming took 0 bases from V and 7 from J; bases not matched to a gene: 7. This CDR3 spans 15 amino acids. In DNA form, the CDR3 reads TGTGCCAGCAGCGTAGGCGCGGGAGAGGAGAATGAGCAGTTCTTC. Protein product: CASSVGAGEENEQFF.

The rearrangement joins TRBV5-5 to TRBJ1-5; D is possibly TRBD1 (6 bases). Per germline, CDR1 SGHKS and CDR2 YYEKEE (reference sequence). V was cut by 3 bases and J by 0 bases, with 22 bases left in between. The CDR3 contains 19 residues. The CDR3 here is CASSSQSGTRGYSNQPQHF. In nucleotides, the CDR3 is TGTGCCAGCAGCTCCCAGTCGGGGACAAGAGGGTATAGCAATCAGCCCCAGCATTTT.

The gene calls are TRBV2 and TRBJ2-1, with TRBD2 matching 10 bases. The trim removed 11 bases at V and 6 bases at J, leaving 10 bases unmatched. Germline-derived CDR1 and CDR2 are SNHLY and FYNNEI. The CDR3 is 14 amino acids. The CDR3 sequence: CAGSLAGASNEQFF. In nucleotides, the CDR3 is TGTGCCGGTTCCCTAGCGGGAGCATCCAATGAGCAGTTCTTC.

The genes are TRBV7-2 and TRBJ2-1, with D maybe TRBD1 (5 bases). Germline V gene data show CDR1 as SGHTA and CDR2 as FQGNSA. The CDR3 consists of 13 residues. Trimming shortened V by 5 bases and J by 7 bases, and 12 bases separated the two germline ends. This CDR3 reads CASSVTGRNEQFF. DNA for the CDR3: TGTGCCAGCAGCGTCACAGGTAGGAATGAGCAGTTCTTC.

CDR3 protein: CASSQQGRSNQPQHF. The CDR3 coding sequence is TGTGCCAGCAGCCAACAGGGTCGTAGCAATCAGCCCCAGCATTTT. The chain couples TRBV7-2 to TRBJ1-5, with D perhaps matching TRBD1 (6 bases). From germline, CDR1 is SGHTA and CDR2 FQGNSA. Trimming stripped 5 bases from V and 0 bases from J, with 11 bases between. The CDR3 covers 15 residues. The full variable domain, in which reference TRBV7-2 and TRBJ1-5 provide the parts outside the CDR3, is GAGVSQSPSNKVTEKGKDVELRCDPISGHTALYWYRQSLGQGLEFLIYFQGNSAPDKSGLPSDRFSAERTGGSVSTLTIQRTQQEDSAVYLCASSQQGRSNQPQHFGDGTRLSIL.

V gene TRBV3-1 (or the pseudogene TRBV3-2) combines with J gene TRBJ2-7, with TRBD1 matching 7 bases. The CDR3 is 14 residues long. Germline loops: CDR1 LGHDT, CDR2 YNNKEL (reference sequence). V trimming: 0 bases; J trimming: 4 bases; junction bases outside the gene matches: 3. The CDR3 region is CASSQEGQKYEQYF. The DNA for the CDR3 is TGTGCCAGCAGCCAAGAGGGACAGAAATACGAGCAGTACTTC.

The V call is TRBV6-6, the J call TRBJ2-5; D call uncertain. V was clipped by 8 bases and J by 1 base, with 8 bases between them. Germline V gene sequence: CDR1 MNHNY, CDR2 SVGAGI (reference sequence). CDR3 length: 12 residues. CDR3 nucleotides: TGTGCCAGCCAGTTCCCCCAAGAGACCCAGTACTTC. Its protein product is CASQFPQETQYF.

This chain joins TRBV5-4 and TRBJ1-6; weak D call: TRBD1 (6 bases). The length of the CDR3 is 13 residues. CDR1 and CDR2 (germline): SGHNT, YYREEE (reference sequence). V was shortened by 0 bases and J by 12 bases, with 10 bases between the two germline ends. CDR3 in DNA: TGTGCCAGCAGCTTGGATGGGGGCAGACCCCTCCACTTT. Residues: CASSLDGGRPLHF.

This chain connects TRBV25-1 to TRBJ2-2, with TRBD2 matching 11 bases. CDR3 size: 15 residues. Germline CDR1 is MGHDK and CDR2 is SYGVNS. Germline trimming cut 6 bases from V and 2 bases from J; bases unmatched to any gene: 2. CDR3: CASRGLAVNTGELFF. CDR3 coding DNA: TGTGCCAGCAGGGGACTAGCGGTAAACACCGGGGAGCTGTTTTTT.

This chain connects TRBV6-5 to TRBJ2-5; maybe TRBD1 (6 bases). Germline CDR1 is MNHEY and CDR2 is SVGAGI. Between the trimmed V and J ends, which lost 7 bases and 5 bases, there was a span of 14 bases. The CDR3 runs 13 residues. The chain's CDR3 is CASTLGGGETQYF. CDR3 DNA sequence: TGTGCCAGCACCCTAGGGGGTGGGGAGACCCAGTACTTC.

This chain joins TRBV7-9 and TRBJ1-1; TRBD1 aligns across 9 bases. This CDR3 is 16 amino acids long. Trimming at V came to 2 bases and at J to 7 bases, leaving 11 bases not matched to a gene. Germline-derived CDR1 and CDR2 are SEHNR and FQNEAQ (reference sequence). CDR3 in DNA: TGTGCCAGCAGCTTAATTCCCCGGGACAGGGCCGGTGAAGCTTTCTTT. This sequence encodes CASSLIPRDRAGEAFF.

The V gene is TRBV7-2, the J gene TRBJ1-1, with TRBD1 matching 9 bases. Germline CDR1 and CDR2: SGHTA and FQGNSA. This CDR3 contains 14 residues. With V trimmed by 4 bases and J by 5 bases, 5 bases remained unmatched. The CDR3 protein is CASSSTGGSTEAFF. In DNA, the CDR3 is TGTGCCAGCAGCTCGACAGGGGGGAGTACTGAAGCTTTCTTT.

This chain connects TRBV2 to TRBJ2-5; D ambiguous. Trimming pared 10 bases from V and 2 bases from J, leaving 17 bases between. Germline V gene sequence: CDR1 SNHLY, CDR2 FYNNEI. The CDR3 consists of 14 residues. CDR3 region: CATSIGQNQETQYF. The CDR3, as DNA: TGTGCCACCTCGATTGGGCAGAATCAAGAGACCCAGTACTTC. Combining the CDR3 with reference TRBV2 and TRBJ2-5 gives the whole variable domain EPEVTQTPSHQVTQMGQEVILRCVPISNHLYFYWYRQILGQKVEFLVSFYNNEISEKSEIFDDQFSVERPDGSNFTLKIRSTKLEDSAMYFCATSIGQNQETQYFGPGTRLLVL.

This clone was seen a few times. The J gene is TRBJ2-2, the V gene TRBV10-2; 8 bases agree with TRBD2. CDR1 is WSHSY, CDR2 SAAADI, per germline. The V segment lost 2 bases and the J segment 1 base; nucleotides outside the gene matches: 12. CDR3 length: 19 residues. The chain's CDR3 is CASSETLPGLAGNTGELFF. The CDR3 DNA reads TGCGCCAGCAGTGAGACCCTTCCAGGACTAGCTGGGAACACCGGGGAGCTGTTTTTT.

The rearrangement joins TRBV28 to TRBJ1-1; no clear D gene. Germline V gene lookup returns CDR1 MDHEN and CDR2 SYDVKM. This CDR3 comprises 12 residues. Trimming removed 3 bases at V and 7 bases at J, with 9 bases between. DNA for the CDR3: TGTGCCAGCAGTTTGAGCGTAGGTGAAGCTTTCTTT. Its translation: CASSLSVGEAFF.

This clone was seen a few times. J is TRBJ2-7 and V is TRBV2, with D possibly being TRBD2 (5 bases). V dropped 3 bases and J dropped 6 bases, with 15 bases sitting between them. Germline values: CDR1 SNHLY, CDR2 FYNNEI. The CDR3 is 14 residues long. CDR3 protein: CASSDGLAFVEQYF. The CDR3 bases are TGTGCCAGCAGTGATGGGCTAGCCTTCGTCGAGCAGTACTTC. Filled out from reference TRBV2 and TRBJ2-7, the complete variable domain reads EPEVTQTPSHQVTQMGQEVILRCVPISNHLYFYWYRQILGQKVEFLVSFYNNEISEKSEIFDDQFSVERPDGSNFTLKIRSTKLEDSAMYFCASSDGLAFVEQYFGPGTRLTVT.

The chain links TRBV19 to TRBJ2-2; D is undetermined. Trimming shortened V by 6 bases and J by 1 base, and 9 bases separated the two germline ends. CDR3 length: 14 residues. Germline CDR1 reads LNHDA; CDR2 reads SQIVND (reference sequence). In nucleotides, the CDR3 is TGTGCCAGTAGCGCCCGAGGGAACACCGGGGAGCTGTTTTTT. Protein product: CASSARGNTGELFF.